The 12 T cell receptor beta chains presented below share a single source sample, sequenced in a study of T cells after yellow fever vaccination. Using its own MiXCR run on the 5' RACE reads, TCRdb lists one record per CDR3 protein. The sample holds hundreds of thousands of distinct CDR3 sequences, 6% to 8% seen once. The source material was PBMCs, sampled 5 days after the yellow fever booster vaccination. Receptors originate from a man in his thirties or forties who received the YFV17D yellow fever vaccine.

The sample holds a few counts of this clonotype. The rearrangement joins TRBV3-1 to TRBJ2-2; 7 bases agree with TRBD1. From germline, CDR1 is LGHDT and CDR2 YNNKEL (reference sequence). V lost 8 bases to trimming and J lost 0 bases; unmatched junction nucleotides: 3. The CDR3 has 14 amino acids. CDR3: CASGQGANTGELFF. The CDR3 nucleotides read TGTGCCAGCGGGCAGGGGGCGAACACCGGGGAGCTGTTTTTT.

V usage is TRBV29-1 and J usage is TRBJ2-7; 7 bases line up with TRBD2. The CDR3 sequence is 13 residues long. Germline-derived CDR1 and CDR2 are SQVTM and ANQGSEA. After removal of 5 bases from V and 4 bases from J, the junction contained 8 bases not matched to a gene. The CDR3 sequence: CSVKGGSEYEQYF. For the CDR3, the DNA is TGCAGCGTTAAGGGCGGGAGTGAGTACGAGCAGTACTTC.

This sequence joins TRBV21-1 and TRBJ2-1; whether TRBD1, the table's D call, matches the DNA was not checked. TRBV21-1 is annotated as a pseudogene. The CDR3 has 15 amino acids. The CDR3 sequence is CASRLLWTEYNEQFF. CDR3 coding DNA: TGTGCCAGCCGCCTCCTTTGGACAGAGTACAATGAGCAGTTCTTC.

V and J are TRBV20-1 and TRBJ2-7, with 7 bases that match TRBD2. The CDR3 extends over 13 amino acids. Germline trimming cut 6 bases from V and 3 bases from J; bases unmatched to any gene: 8. Germline CDR1 DFQATT, CDR2 SNEGSKA (reference sequence). DNA of the CDR3: TGCAGTGCCATTGGACTAGACTTCTACGAGCAGTACTTC. It translates to CSAIGLDFYEQYF.

The sample holds a few counts of this clonotype. CDR3 DNA: TGTGCCAGCAGTAAAGACAGGGTCGGAAACTATGGCTACACCTTC. Translated: CASSKDRVGNYGYTF. The chain has TRBV6-1 and TRBJ1-2, with TRBD1 matching over 7 bases. In germline, CDR1 is MNHNS, CDR2 SASEGT. CDR3 length equals 15 residues. V shed 5 bases and J 2 bases; nucleotides not matched to a gene: 8.

Only a few counts were recorded for this clonotype. The V and J genes are TRBV20-1 and TRBJ2-1; no reliable D call. Germline CDR1 reads DFQATT; CDR2 reads SNEGSKA (reference sequence). Trimming left V 0 bases short and J 8 bases short, with 26 bases between. The CDR3 consists of 18 residues. The CDR3 sequence is CSARDFIPETRKPDEQFF. CDR3 nucleotide sequence: TGCAGTGCTAGAGATTTTATTCCTGAGACTCGTAAGCCCGATGAGCAGTTCTTC.

This clonotype was seen ten or more times. CDR3 region: CASSPPRGLAGSGYNEQFF. The CDR3 bases are TGTGCCAGCAGCCCCCCTAGGGGGCTGGCCGGGAGTGGCTACAATGAGCAGTTCTTC. The genes are TRBV7-8 and TRBJ2-1, with a tentative D call TRBD1 (7 bases). Between the trimmed V and J ends, which lost 5 bases and 3 bases, there was a span of 26 bases. Germline-derived CDR1 and CDR2 are SGHVS and FQNEAQ. The length of the CDR3 is 19 residues.

V and J are TRBV6-1 and TRBJ1-6; 9 positions match TRBD1. The CDR3 is 19 amino acids. V dropped 6 bases and J dropped 1; count of bases not matched to a gene: 13. The germline gives CDR1 MNHNS, CDR2 SASEGT. The CDR3 here is CASSPWGTGIRSYNSPLHF. CDR3 in DNA: TGTGCCAGCAGCCCGTGGGGGACAGGGATACGTTCCTATAATTCACCCCTCCACTTT.

The V gene is TRBV4-3, the J gene TRBJ2-1; possibly TRBD2 for D (6 bases). Germline V gene sequence: CDR1 LGHNA, CDR2 YSLEER. This CDR3 has 16 amino acids. V gave up 0 bases and J gave up 2 bases, with 11 bases separating them. The CDR3 region is CASSQDGTFPYNEQFF. The DNA of the CDR3 is TGCGCCAGCAGCCAAGACGGGACTTTCCCCTACAATGAGCAGTTCTTC.

This chain links TRBV6-5 with TRBJ1-6, with 9 bases fitting TRBD1. Losses at the gene ends were 2 bases for V and 8 bases for J; bases not matched to a gene: 1. There are 14 residues in the CDR3. The germline V gene encodes CDR1 MNHEY and CDR2 SVGAGI. In DNA form, the CDR3 reads TGTGCCAGCAGTTACAGGACAGGGGATTCACCCCTCCACTTT. Protein: CASSYRTGDSPLHF.

V and J are TRBV29-1 and TRBJ1-1; the D gene is possibly TRBD1 (5 bases). The CDR3 extends over 11 amino acids. The V and J ends lost 5 bases and 4 bases respectively, with 8 bases between them. CDR1 is SQVTM and CDR2 is ANQGSEA in the germline V gene. The DNA of the CDR3 is TGCAGCGTTCATGGGGGCACTGAAGCTTTCTTT. Protein product: CSVHGGTEAFF.

The genes are TRBV5-1 and TRBJ2-3; weak D call: TRBD2 (5 bases). Germline V CDR1 and CDR2: SGHRS, YFSETQ. V lost 0 bases, J lost 4 bases, and 12 bases lay in between. This CDR3 has 15 amino acids. CDR3 DNA: TGCGCCAGCAGCTTGGCTGCAAGCGGACCAGATACGCAGTATTTT. It is translated as CASSLAASGPDTQYF.